Listed below are T cell receptor beta chains from one sample, sequenced in a study of chronic HIV infection and antiretroviral therapy. TCRdb processed the 5' RACE reads anew with MiXCR; each CDR3 protein has one entry. The sample has approximately 40,000 distinct CDR3 sequences; more than 8% are singletons. Source material: peripheral blood. These receptors came from an adult who had HIV and had not received antiretroviral therapy, or was an uninfected healthy control (not recorded which). Both conserved end residues are part of each CDR3. Each record gives: D gene, clone size, V gene, J gene, CDR3 DNA, CDR3 protein. The D gene is left open where the match is weak. Expanded clones are given a class, and other clones once, few, many or no size at all.

D: .; size: .; V: TRBV29-1; J: TRBJ1-1; DNA: TGCAGCGTTGAATCGGGACAACTTGAAACTTTCTTT; CDR3: CSVESGQLETFF
D: .; size: few; V: TRBV27; J: TRBJ2-7; DNA: TGTGCCAGCAGTACAGGTACCTACGAGCAGTACTTC; CDR3: CASSTGTYEQYF
D: .; size: few; V: TRBV20-1; J: TRBJ2-3; DNA: TGCACCAGACAGATAGCTAGCACAGATACGCAGTATTTT; CDR3: CTRQIASTDTQYF
D: TRBD1; size: many; V: TRBV5-6; J: TRBJ1-2; DNA: TGTGCCAGCAGCGCTGGCCCCCGACAGGGATGGGGGGGCTACACCTTC; CDR3: CASSAGPRQGWGGYTF
D: .; size: .; V: TRBV28; J: TRBJ2-2; DNA: TGTGCCAGCAGTTTTAGGACTATTAGTACCGGGGAGCTGTTTTTT; CDR3: CASSFRTISTGELFF
D: .; size: .; V: TRBV28; J: TRBJ1-1; DNA: TGTGCCAGCGGCGGGCAGGGGACGATCACTGAAGCTTTCTTT; CDR3: CASGGQGTITEAFF
D: .; size: .; V: TRBV4-1; J: TRBJ1-1; DNA: TGCGCCAGCAGCCAAGACAGGGACGGAGACACTGAAGCTTTCTTT; CDR3: CASSQDRDGDTEAFF
D: TRBD2; size: .; V: TRBV29-1; J: TRBJ2-5; DNA: TGCAGCGTCCGTCGGACCTATACCATGGGGGGAGGGGAGACCCAGTACTTC; CDR3: CSVRRTYTMGGGETQYF
D: TRBD1; size: few; V: TRBV28; J: TRBJ1-1; DNA: TGTGCCAGCAGAGAAGGGACAGCGAACACTGAAGCTTTCTTT; CDR3: CASREGTANTEAFF
D: .; size: .; V: TRBV20-1; J: TRBJ1-1; DNA: TGCAGTGCTAGGGGTGGCAACCCGGCGGTGGCTTTCTTT; CDR3: CSARGGNPAVAFF
D: TRBD2; size: many; V: TRBV4-1; J: TRBJ2-1; DNA: TGCGCCAGCAGCTGGGGACTAGCGGGAGAGATTACCTACAATGAGCAGTTCTTC; CDR3: CASSWGLAGEITYNEQFF
D: .; size: many; V: TRBV4-1; J: TRBJ2-3; DNA: TGCGCCAGCAGCCCGTTCCTTGGGGATACGCAGTATTTT; CDR3: CASSPFLGDTQYF
D: .; size: many; V: TRBV7-9; J: TRBJ2-3; DNA: TGTGCCAGCAGCTTGATGCTAGGAGATACGCAGTATTTT; CDR3: CASSLMLGDTQYF
D: .; size: few; V: TRBV6-2/TRBV6-3; J: TRBJ2-5; DNA: TGTGCCAGCAGCCGGCGGGGAGACCAAGAGACCCAGTACTTC; CDR3: CASSRRGDQETQYF
D: .; size: .; V: TRBV5-1; J: TRBJ2-1; DNA: TGCGCCAGCAGTCAAGAAGGGTCCGGTGGGGATGAGCAGTTCTTC; CDR3: CASSQEGSGGDEQFF
D: .; size: few; V: TRBV4-3; J: TRBJ2-5; DNA: TGCGCCAGCAGCCCGGGGGACCAAGAGACCCAGTACTTC; CDR3: CASSPGDQETQYF
D: .; size: many; V: TRBV5-5; J: TRBJ2-7; DNA: TGTGCCAGCAGCGTCCGGAGTCACTCCTACGAGCAGTACTTC; CDR3: CASSVRSHSYEQYF
D: TRBD2; size: many; V: TRBV27; J: TRBJ2-7; DNA: TGTGCCAGCAGCCGAATCCCGGGACTAGCGGGAGTTAACAACGAGCAGTACTTC; CDR3: CASSRIPGLAGVNNEQYF